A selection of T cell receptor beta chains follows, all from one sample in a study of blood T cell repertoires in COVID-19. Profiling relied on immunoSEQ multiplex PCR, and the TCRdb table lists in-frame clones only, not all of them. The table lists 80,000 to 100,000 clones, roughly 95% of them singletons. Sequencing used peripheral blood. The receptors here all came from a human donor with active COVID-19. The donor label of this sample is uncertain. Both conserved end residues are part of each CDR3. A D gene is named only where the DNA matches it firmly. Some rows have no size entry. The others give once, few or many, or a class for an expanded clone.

CDR3 protein: CASSTGTSGLNEQFF
CDR3 DNA: TGTGCCAGCAGCACCGGGACTAGCGGGCTCAATGAGCAGTTCTTC
clone size: .
D gene: TRBD2
V gene: TRBV5-8
J gene: TRBJ2-1

CDR3 protein: CASSEKETGGEKLFF
CDR3 DNA: TGTGCCAGCAGTGAAAAGGAGACAGGGGGTGAAAAACTGTTTTTT
clone size: .
D gene: TRBD1
V gene: TRBV6-1
J gene: TRBJ1-4

CDR3 protein: CASGRGGEAFF
CDR3 DNA: TGTGCCAGCGGGAGGGGGGGTGAAGCTTTCTTT
clone size: .
D gene: .
V gene: TRBV25-1
J gene: TRBJ1-1

CDR3 protein: CAISESGGASYEQYF
CDR3 DNA: TGTGCCATCAGTGAGTCGGGAGGGGCCTCCTACGAGCAGTACTTC
clone size: .
D gene: TRBD2
V gene: TRBV10-3
J gene: TRBJ2-7

CDR3 protein: CASSLYVGADEQFF
CDR3 DNA: TGTGCCAGCAGCTTATATGTGGGGGCGGATGAGCAGTTCTTC
clone size: once
D gene: .
V gene: TRBV7-2
J gene: TRBJ2-1

CDR3 protein: CASSLDRREGTEAFF
CDR3 DNA: TGTGCCAGCAGCTTAGACAGGCGTGAAGGCACTGAAGCTTTCTTT
clone size: .
D gene: .
V gene: TRBV11-3
J gene: TRBJ1-1

CDR3 protein: CASSFQTGGDEQYF
CDR3 DNA: TGTGCCAGCAGTTTTCAGACAGGGGGTGACGAGCAGTACTTC
clone size: .
D gene: TRBD1
V gene: TRBV28
J gene: TRBJ2-7

CDR3 protein: CSVPSWEGWNEQFF
CDR3 DNA: TGCAGCGTCCCCTCATGGGAGGGCTGGAATGAGCAGTTCTTC
clone size: .
D gene: TRBD2
V gene: TRBV29-1
J gene: TRBJ2-1

CDR3 protein: CATSAGGDRGAFF
CDR3 DNA: TGTGCCACCAGTGCCGGGGGGGACAGGGGAGCTTTCTTT
clone size: .
D gene: TRBD1
V gene: TRBV24-1
J gene: TRBJ1-1

CDR3 protein: CAISAQGGDQPQHF
CDR3 DNA: TGTGCCATCAGTGCCCAGGGGGGTGACCAGCCCCAGCATTTT
clone size: .
D gene: TRBD1
V gene: TRBV10-3
J gene: TRBJ1-5